This T cell receptor beta chain was found in a study of T cell changes during pregnancy in multiple sclerosis. Using immunoSEQ multiplex PCR, the repertoire was profiled, and TCRdb retains in-frame clones only, with some absent. The profile covers 15,000 to 20,000 clones, with nearly 90% appearing a single time and about 7.5% taken by the ten largest. The sequence was obtained from a female donor in good health, enrolled as a control in a pregnancy study. The source material was CD8+ T cells from peripheral blood mononuclear cells, sampled in the second trimester of pregnancy.

The CDR3 region is CASSLVGLADTQYF. CDR3 DNA: TGTGCCAGCAGCTTAGTTGGACTAGCAGATACGCAGTATTTT. This sequence joins TRBV7-2 and TRBJ2-3; 7 bases are shared with TRBD2. CDR1 is SGHTA and CDR2 is FQGNSA in the germline V gene. CDR3 length: 14 amino acids. With 1 base clipped from V and 4 bases from J, the junction kept 2 bases outside the gene matches.